One and the same sample provided the 22 T cell receptor beta chains below, sequenced in a study of blood T cell repertoires in COVID-19. Clones were read by immunoSEQ multiplex PCR, and TCRdb kept only the in-frame ones, dropping some. The data contain approximately 290,000 clones, approximately 85% of them singletons. Material: PBMCs or T cells enriched from blood (not recorded which). Receptors originate from a woman in her twenties or thirties who had recovered from COVID-19.

This chain uses TRBV5-5 with TRBJ1-1; 8 nucleotides agree with TRBD1. This CDR3 contains 14 residues. Losses at the gene ends were 4 bases for V and 5 bases for J; bases not matched to a gene: 7. The V gene's germline CDR1 is SGHKS and CDR2 YYEKEE (reference sequence). The CDR3 region has the DNA TGTGCCAGCAGCCCCCCAGGGGGCGGAACTGAAGCTTTCTTT. It is translated as CASSPPGGGTEAFF.

V gene TRBV5-8 combines with J gene TRBJ2-1, with 10 bases fitting TRBD1. From germline, CDR1 is SGHTS and CDR2 YDEGEE. This CDR3 contains 15 residues. V lost 4 bases and J lost 2; bases outside the gene matches: 3. As DNA, the CDR3 is TGTGCCAGCAGCCGGGGGACAGGGGCCTACAATGAGCAGTTCTTC. Translated: CASSRGTGAYNEQFF. The full variable domain, rest sourced from reference TRBV5-8 and TRBJ2-1, is EAGVTQSPTHLIKTRGQQATLRCSPISGHTSVYWYQQALGLGLQFLLWYDEGEERNRGNFPPRFSGRQFPNYSSELNVNALELEDSALYLCASSRGTGAYNEQFFGPGTRLTVL.

This sequence joins TRBV5-1 and TRBJ1-2; D unresolved. The V gene lost 6 bases and the J gene lost 4 bases, with 13 bases spanning the gap. Germline assignment: CDR1 SGHRS and CDR2 YFSETQ. This CDR3 is 13 amino acids long. CDR3 DNA sequence: TGCGCCAGCACGGAACTTGGAGGCTATGGCTACACCTTC. Translated, it gives CASTELGGYGYTF.

This chain connects TRBV28 to TRBJ1-1; 9 positions match TRBD1. Germline assignment: CDR1 MDHEN and CDR2 SYDVKM. The CDR3 contains 14 residues. V lost 3 bases to trimming and J lost 10 bases; unmatched junction nucleotides: 9. The CDR3 DNA reads TGTGCCAGCAGTTTTACAGGGGGCACTCATGGAGCTTTCTTT. It translates to CASSFTGGTHGAFF.

In its sample, this clone was seen a few times. V gene TRBV28 combines with J gene TRBJ1-2; no definite D call. The CDR3 totals 12 residues. Germline loops: CDR1 MDHEN, CDR2 SYDVKM. Trimming shortened V by 1 base and J by 7 bases, and 7 bases separated the two germline ends. The CDR3, as DNA: TGTGCCAGCAGTTTATCCGGGAGTGGCTACACCTTC. The encoded protein is CASSLSGSGYTF.

The genes are TRBV10-2 and TRBJ2-2; TRBD2 aligns across 16 bases. The CDR3 length is 19 residues. Germline CDR1 is WSHSY and CDR2 is SAAADI. The V gene end was trimmed by 3 bases and the J gene end by 5 bases; junction bases not matched to a gene: 9. The CDR3 coding sequence is TGCGCCAGCAGTGATCATGGGACTAGCGGGGGGGCCTGGACCGGGGAGCTGTTTTTT. Protein sequence: CASSDHGTSGGAWTGELFF.

The chain combines TRBV7-9 with TRBJ1-2; 8 nucleotides line up with TRBD1. Trimming removed 1 base from V and 6 bases from J; junction bases left unmatched: 7. This CDR3 has 15 amino acids. Per the germline V gene, CDR1 is SEHNR and CDR2 is FQNEAQ (reference sequence). CDR3 bases: TGTGCCAGCAGCTTAGAAGTGACAGGGGTACATGGCTACACCTTC. It specifies CASSLEVTGVHGYTF.

The gene calls are TRBV24-1 and TRBJ1-6; 7 bases agree with TRBD1. The CDR3 spans 20 residues. Trimming took 12 bases from V and 5 from J; bases not matched to a gene: 27. CDR1 KGHDR and CDR2 SFDVKD come from the germline V gene. The CDR3 loop is CAAQQGPPISGYPDNSPLHF. The CDR3 DNA sequence: TGTGCCGCACAACAGGGGCCCCCTATATCGGGGTATCCGGATAATTCACCCCTCCACTTT.

The J gene is TRBJ1-6, the V gene TRBV6-5; 9 positions agree with TRBD1. The germline CDR1 and CDR2 sequences are MNHEY and SVGAGI. V dropped 5 bases and J dropped 8; count of bases not matched to a gene: 7. This CDR3 has 15 amino acids. The CDR3 nucleotides are TGTGCCAGCAGTCCTCGACAGGGGGAGGATTCACCCCTCCACTTT. It yields the protein CASSPRQGEDSPLHF.

This sequence joins TRBV7-8 and TRBJ2-1, with a possible D match to TRBD2 (6 bases). The CDR3 is made up of 13 amino acids. Germline V gene sequence: CDR1 SGHVS, CDR2 FQNEAQ. Trimming took 3 bases from V and 6 from J, leaving 9 bases between them. CDR3 sequence (DNA): TGTGCCAGCAGCTTTGAGCGGGTCAATGAGCAGTTCTTC. Its protein product is CASSFERVNEQFF.

This clone has more than one count but fewer than ten. The rearrangement links TRBV30 to TRBJ1-5; 8 bases fit TRBD1. The CDR3 is 13 amino acids. Trimming at V came to 1 base and at J to 6 bases, leaving 2 bases not matched to a gene. Germline loops: CDR1 GTSNPN, CDR2 SVGIG (reference sequence). DNA for the CDR3: TGTGCCTGGAGTGCGGACAGGGCTCAGCCCCAGCATTTT. Translating gives CAWSADRAQPQHF.

V gene TRBV11-3 combines with J gene TRBJ2-1; D uncertain. This CDR3 region has 14 residues. Germline lookup yields CDR1 SGHNT and CDR2 YENEEA. Trimming left V 1 base short and J 6 bases short, with 10 bases between. The CDR3 spells CASSLAPNSNEQFF. Here the CDR3 DNA reads TGTGCCAGCAGCTTAGCGCCGAACAGCAATGAGCAGTTCTTC.

The rearrangement joins TRBV29-1 to TRBJ1-2, with TRBD1 as a possible D gene (5 bases). This CDR3 has 20 residues. The germline gives CDR1 SQVTM, CDR2 ANQGSEA. V shed 6 bases and J shed 0 bases, with 32 bases lying between them. The CDR3 DNA is TGCAGCGTATCTACTGCCGCGGGGCTCCTAACCGCCGATCCTAACTATGGCTACACCTTC. This sequence encodes CSVSTAAGLLTADPNYGYTF.

Here the CDR3 DNA reads TGTGCCACCAGTGATGTTTCGGGGGAACAGCCCCAGCATTTT. It translates to CATSDVSGEQPQHF. This rearrangement joins TRBV24-1 to TRBJ1-5, with a weak D call TRBD1 (5 bases). CDR1 and CDR2 from the germline V gene are KGHDR and SFDVKD. The CDR3 is 14 residues long. Trimming stripped 3 bases from V and 7 bases from J, with 12 bases between.

The chain joins TRBV10-3 to TRBJ2-3, with D possibly TRBD2 on 6 matching bases. V was trimmed by 6 bases and J by 4 bases, leaving 11 bases between them. CDR3 length: 13 amino acids. CDR1 is ENHRY, CDR2 SYGVKD, per germline. As DNA, the CDR3 is TGTGCCATCAGCCCGGAGGGTTCAGATACGCAGTATTTT. This sequence encodes CAISPEGSDTQYF.

J is TRBJ1-1 and V is TRBV2; no clear D gene. Germline CDR1 and CDR2: SNHLY and FYNNEI. Trimming removed 6 bases at V and 7 bases at J, with 15 bases between. The CDR3 is 13 amino acids. CDR3 amino acids: CASRRARVGEAFF. The CDR3 coding sequence is TGTGCCAGCAGGAGGGCTAGGGTCGGTGAAGCTTTCTTT.

The chain has TRBV10-3 and TRBJ2-1; 9 bases align to TRBD1. Germline loops: CDR1 ENHRY, CDR2 SYGVKD. Trimming at V came to 7 bases and at J to 9 bases, leaving 10 bases not matched to a gene. This CDR3 region has 14 residues. Written as DNA, the CDR3 is TGTGCCATCATGGTACAGGGGGCTGCTGGTGAGCAGTTCTTC. This sequence encodes CAIMVQGAAGEQFF.

The genes are TRBV30 and TRBJ2-1; TRBD1 might be the D (5 bases). Looked up from germline, CDR1 is GTSNPN and CDR2 is SVGIG (reference sequence). V shed 2 bases and J shed 8 bases, with 10 bases lying between them. The CDR3 covers 12 residues. CDR3 sequence: CAWSSPGYEQFF. CDR3 DNA sequence: TGTGCCTGGAGTTCTCCAGGGTATGAGCAGTTCTTC.

The rearrangement uses TRBV7-2 and TRBJ1-1; D might be TRBD1 (6 bases). This CDR3 has 15 residues. With 5 bases removed from V and 4 bases from J, the gap between germline ends came to 17 bases. The germline CDR1 and CDR2 sequences are SGHTA and FQGNSA. The CDR3 DNA follows: TGTGCCAGCAGCCCAGGACTCCTAGGGGGCACTGAAGCTTTCTTT. This gives the protein CASSPGLLGGTEAFF. Using reference TRBV7-2 and TRBJ1-1 for the parts outside the CDR3, the full variable domain is GAGVSQSPSNKVTEKGKDVELRCDPISGHTALYWYRQSLGQGLEFLIYFQGNSAPDKSGLPSDRFSAERTGGSVSTLTIQRTQQEDSAVYLCASSPGLLGGTEAFFGQGTRLTVV.

The rearrangement joins TRBV6-6 to TRBJ1-5, with D possibly TRBD1 on 6 matching bases. Deletions cut 2 bases from V and 5 bases from J, with 13 bases between. The CDR3 consists of 15 residues. The germline gives CDR1 MNHNY, CDR2 SVGAGI (reference sequence). The CDR3 loop reads CASSYPGAGDQPQHF. CDR3 nucleotides: TGTGCCAGCAGTTACCCCGGGGCAGGGGATCAGCCCCAGCATTTT.

The rearrangement uses TRBV4-2 and TRBJ2-1, with 9 nucleotides matching TRBD2. Germline-derived CDR1 and CDR2 are LGHNA and YNFKEQ. V was clipped by 4 bases and J by 4 bases; unmatched bases: 8. CDR3 size: 16 residues. The CDR3 nucleotides read TGTGCCAGCAGCCGGATAGCGGGAGCAGCTTACAATGAGCAGTTCTTC. Its protein is CASSRIAGAAYNEQFF.

The chain is built from TRBV9 and TRBJ1-2; a possible D gene is TRBD1 (5 bases). The CDR3 length is 13 residues. V gave up 7 bases and J gave up 6 bases, with 16 bases separating them. Germline V gives CDR1 SGDLS, CDR2 YYNGEE. This CDR3 is CASGQGAGDGYTF. CDR3 in DNA: TGTGCCAGCGGGCAGGGCGCGGGAGATGGCTACACCTTC.